These 14 T cell receptor beta chains share one sample of origin, sequenced in a study of T-cell memory formation after mild COVID-19. TCRdb independently ran MiXCR on the 5' RACE reads; one entry per CDR3 protein. The sample yields hundreds of thousands of distinct CDR3 sequences, roughly 18% seen once. Specimen: PBMCs or a T cell subset sorted from them (not recorded which). The receptors derive from an adult woman who had mild COVID-19 (a few samples of this study predate the infection). Cell type and time point are not known.

This clonotype was picked up a small number of times. The chain has TRBV7-6 and TRBJ2-7, with D perhaps TRBD2 (5 bases). The CDR3 covers 14 residues. Germline V gene lookup returns CDR1 SGHVS and CDR2 FNYEAQ. With 5 bases removed from V and 3 bases from J, the gap between germline ends came to 14 bases. The CDR3 DNA sequence: TGTGCCAGCAGCACGTCGGAGGCCTTCTACGAGCAGTACTTC. It yields the protein CASSTSEAFYEQYF.

In this sample, this clonotype turned up a few times. J is TRBJ2-4 and V is TRBV25-1; weak D call: TRBD2 (6 bases). The CDR3 runs to 15 residues. The ends were cut back, 4 bases at V and 0 bases at J, with 10 bases in the middle. The germline CDR1 and CDR2 sequences are MGHDK and SYGVNS. CDR3 in amino acids: CASSGRGRAKNIQYF. Written as DNA, the CDR3 is TGTGCCAGCAGTGGGCGGGGTCGAGCCAAAAACATTCAGTACTTC.

The V and J genes are TRBV20-1 and TRBJ2-3; 7 nucleotides agree with TRBD2. V lost 1 base to trimming and J lost 6 bases; unmatched junction nucleotides: 13. The CDR3 totals 16 residues. In germline, CDR1 is DFQATT, CDR2 SNEGSKA (reference sequence). The DNA for the CDR3 is TGCAGTGCTAGAGGAGCGACTAGCCGCTTACCGGATACGCAGTATTTT. This translates into CSARGATSRLPDTQYF.

The V and J genes are TRBV5-1 and TRBJ2-7; D may match TRBD1 or TRBD2 (5 bases each). The CDR3 extends over 16 amino acids. Trimming removed 0 bases from V and 2 bases from J, with 15 bases in between. Germline CDR1 is SGHRS and CDR2 is YFSETQ. CDR3 sequence reads: CASSLVGGGPTYEQYF. The CDR3 bases are TGCGCCAGCAGCTTGGTTGGGGGTGGTCCGACCTACGAGCAGTACTTC.

This clonotype was observed at least ten times. The chain uses TRBV12-3 or TRBV12-4 and TRBJ1-2; 7 nucleotides align to TRBD1. The CDR3 sequence is 15 residues long. V dropped 2 bases and J dropped 8; count of bases not matched to a gene: 11. The CDR3 spells CASSLSTGARGGYTF. The CDR3 region has the DNA TGTGCCAGCAGTTTAAGTACAGGGGCAAGAGGAGGCTACACCTTC.

The V gene is TRBV6-2 or TRBV6-3, the J gene TRBJ2-7, with 7 positions matching TRBD1. The junction had 7 bases not matched to a gene; V was cut back by 6 bases and J by 2 bases. CDR3 length: 14 amino acids. Germline-derived CDR1 and CDR2 are MNHEY and SVGEGT. The CDR3 DNA reads as TGTGCCAGCAGAGAAACTAGGGGGCCCTACGAGCAGTACTTC. Amino acid sequence: CASRETRGPYEQYF.

This clonotype was counted between two and nine times. This rearrangement joins TRBV5-1 to TRBJ1-2; D gene ambiguous. The ends were cut back, 4 bases at V and 2 bases at J, with 9 bases in the middle. Germline loops: CDR1 SGHRS, CDR2 YFSETQ. The CDR3 runs 13 residues. In DNA form, the CDR3 reads TGCGCCAGCAGCCCGACACAGAACTATGGCTACACCTTC. Translating gives CASSPTQNYGYTF.

This clonotype has only a few counts. The CDR3 sequence: CASSFKTGSPAYEQYF. Here the CDR3 DNA reads TGTGCCAGTAGTTTCAAGACAGGGTCCCCTGCCTACGAGCAGTACTTC. The chain employs TRBV19 and TRBJ2-7, with 7 bases lining up with TRBD1. The V and J ends lost 5 bases and 2 bases, in that order; junction bases with no gene match: 12. The CDR3 is made up of 16 amino acids. Germline CDR1 LNHDA, CDR2 SQIVND (reference sequence).

In regard to this clonotype: The junction shows a germline mismatch at one end, possibly a read error. The rearrangement links TRBV20-1 to TRBJ1-5, with TRBD1 matching 9 bases. CDR1 and CDR2 from the germline V gene are DFQATT and SNEGSKA (reference sequence). The CDR3 is 16 residues long. The DNA of the CDR3 is TGCAGTGCTAGAGATGGGAGGGACAGGGTCAATCGGCCCCAGCATTTT. Translated, it gives CSARDGRDRVNRPQHF.

This clonotype has just a few counts. One base away lies a much larger clone, so this may be a sequencing read error. J is TRBJ1-1 and V is TRBV7-9; 7 bases are a match to TRBD1. The ends lost 0 bases at V and 0 bases at J; junction bases unmatched: 1. Per germline, CDR1 SEHNR and CDR2 FQNEAQ (reference sequence). This CDR3 region has 15 residues. The chain's CDR3 is CASSLATGMNTEAFF. CDR3 nucleotides: TGTGCCAGCAGCTTAGCGACAGGGATGAACACTGAAGCTTTCTTT.

This clonotype was seen more than once but under ten times. The CDR3 region has the DNA TGTGCCATCAGTCCACGGACTAGCGGGGTAATCCAAGAGACCCAGTACTTC. It translates to CAISPRTSGVIQETQYF. This chain uses TRBV10-3 with TRBJ2-5; TRBD2 matches at 12 bases. The CDR3 covers 17 residues. The germline V gene has CDR1 ENHRY and CDR2 SYGVKD. J was trimmed by 1 base and V by 5 bases; bases with no gene match: 8.

This clonotype has more than one count but fewer than ten. The gene calls are TRBV3-1 and TRBJ1-2; D call uncertain. Germline CDR1 is LGHDT and CDR2 is YNNKEL (reference sequence). Trimming pared 1 base from V and 8 bases from J, leaving 11 bases between. The CDR3 contains 13 residues. The CDR3 nucleotides read TGTGCCAGCAGCCAAGTTGAGGGTGGAGGCTACACCTTC. It is translated as CASSQVEGGGYTF.

The sample holds a few counts of this clonotype. This chain links TRBV6-5 with TRBJ2-2; 10 bases are a match to TRBD1. There are 18 residues in the CDR3. Germline CDR1 is MNHEY and CDR2 is SVGAGI. Germline trimming cut 5 bases from V and 5 bases from J; bases unmatched to any gene: 14. The CDR3 nucleotides are TGTGCCAGCAGTGACGGGACAGGGGAGTTCAAAGAAACCGGGGAGCTGTTTTTT. This codes for CASSDGTGEFKETGELFF.

This rearrangement joins TRBV18 to TRBJ2-3; D is possibly TRBD1 (5 bases). This CDR3 comprises 14 residues. The germline gives CDR1 KGHSH, CDR2 LQKENI. Deletions cut 2 bases from V and 1 base from J, with 7 bases between. Written as DNA, the CDR3 is TGTGCCAGCTCACCAGCGACAGGCACAGATACGCAGTATTTT. Translated: CASSPATGTDTQYF.